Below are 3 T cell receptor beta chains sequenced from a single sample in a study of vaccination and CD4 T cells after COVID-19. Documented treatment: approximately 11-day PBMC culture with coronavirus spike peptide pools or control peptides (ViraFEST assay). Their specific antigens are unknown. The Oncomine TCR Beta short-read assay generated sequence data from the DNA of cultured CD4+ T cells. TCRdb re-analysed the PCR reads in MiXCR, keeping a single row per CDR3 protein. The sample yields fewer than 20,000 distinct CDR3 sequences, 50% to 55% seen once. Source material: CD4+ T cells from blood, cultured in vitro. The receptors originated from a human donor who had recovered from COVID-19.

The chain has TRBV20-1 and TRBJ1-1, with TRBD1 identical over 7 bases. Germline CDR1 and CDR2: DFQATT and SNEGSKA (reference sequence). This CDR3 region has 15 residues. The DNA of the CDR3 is TGCAGCCTCGAGGGTACGGGACAGATGAACACTGAAGCTTTCTTT. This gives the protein CSLEGTGQMNTEAFF.

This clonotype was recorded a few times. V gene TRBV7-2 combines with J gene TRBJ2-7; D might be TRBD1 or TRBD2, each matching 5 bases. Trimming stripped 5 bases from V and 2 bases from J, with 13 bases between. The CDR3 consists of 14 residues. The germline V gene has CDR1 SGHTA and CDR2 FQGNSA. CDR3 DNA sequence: TGTGCCAGCAGCCGACACGGGACCGCCTACGAGCAGTACTTC. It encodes CASSRHGTAYEQYF.

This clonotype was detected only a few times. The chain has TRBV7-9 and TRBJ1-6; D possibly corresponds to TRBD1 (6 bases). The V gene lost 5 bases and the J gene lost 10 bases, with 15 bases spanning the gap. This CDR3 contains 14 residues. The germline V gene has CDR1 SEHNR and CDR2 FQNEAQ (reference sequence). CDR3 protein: CASSKGEDLSPLHF. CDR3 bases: TGTGCCAGCAGCAAGGGGGAGGACCTATCACCCCTCCACTTT.